One sample yielded the 10 T cell receptor beta chains listed below, sequenced in a study of T cells in Graves' hyperthyroidism and ophthalmopathy. Amplification of TCR beta CDR3 regions used RNA as the template. The HTBI primer set was used in a first-round RT-PCR of the TCR CDR3. TCRdb itself ran the multiplex PCR reads through MiXCR, one entry per CDR3 protein. The sample lists about 640,000 distinct CDR3 sequences, about a fifth occurring once. The sequenced material came from blood. Receptors originate from a young man with Graves' ophthalmopathy.

The chain employs TRBV28 and TRBJ2-7; 9 nucleotides agree with TRBD1. Germline V lookup: CDR1 MDHEN, CDR2 SYDVKM. CDR3 length: 15 residues. V gave up 5 bases and J gave up 0 bases; unmatched junction bases: 5. This chain's CDR3 is CASSPRTGASYEQYF. The DNA for the CDR3 is TGTGCCAGCAGTCCTCGGACAGGGGCCTCCTACGAGCAGTACTTC.

This clonotype was observed a few times. The chain recombines TRBV6-6 with TRBJ2-3; D unclear. V was trimmed by 0 bases and J by 9 bases, leaving 10 bases between them. Germline V gives CDR1 MNHNY, CDR2 SVGAGI (reference sequence). The CDR3 totals 13 residues. The CDR3 bases are TGTGCCAGCAGTTACTCGCCAGAGAAAACGCAGTATTTT. Protein: CASSYSPEKTQYF.

This clonotype was seen a handful of times. This chain's CDR3 is CSASSLRVNSNQPQHF. The CDR3 region has the DNA TGCAGTGCTAGTAGCTTGCGCGTTAATAGCAATCAGCCCCAGCATTTT. This chain uses TRBV20-1 with TRBJ1-5; D not resolved. The ends were cut back, 3 bases at V and 0 bases at J, with 15 bases in the middle. Germline CDR1 DFQATT, CDR2 SNEGSKA (reference sequence). This CDR3 region has 16 residues.

The rearrangement links TRBV9 to TRBJ1-2; D gene uncertain. The V gene lost 3 bases and the J gene lost 4 bases, with 22 bases spanning the gap. Germline V gives CDR1 SGDLS, CDR2 YYNGEE. This CDR3 spans 17 amino acids. For the CDR3, the DNA is TGTGCCAGCAGCGGACGGACCCCTCCTATGAAGGGCTATGGCTACACCTTC. As protein: CASSGRTPPMKGYGYTF.

With regard to this clonotype: One end of the junction fails to match germline, which may point to a read error. The CDR3 nucleotides are TGTGTCAGCAGCTTAGGAGTAACTAGCGGGGGCCACCAAGAGACCCAGTACTTC. Translating it yields CVSSLGVTSGGHQETQYF. The chain couples TRBV11-3 to TRBJ2-5, with TRBD2 matching over 11 bases. Germline V lookup: CDR1 SGHNT, CDR2 YENEEA. This CDR3 has 18 residues.

This clonotype was observed many times. The chain carries TRBV30 and TRBJ1-2, with D maybe TRBD1 (5 bases). The V end lost 4 bases, the J end lost 8 bases, and 20 bases lay between the germline ends. Germline loops: CDR1 GTSNPN, CDR2 SVGIG (reference sequence). The CDR3 totals 14 residues. CDR3 sequence: CAWNPLGRGDGYTF. CDR3 nucleotide sequence: TGTGCCTGGAACCCGCTTGGGAGGGGAGACGGCTACACCTTC.

The J gene is TRBJ1-6, the V gene TRBV5-1; 7 bases are a match to TRBD1. Germline loops: CDR1 SGHRS, CDR2 YFSETQ. The CDR3 length is 15 residues. J lost 7 bases, V lost 0 bases, and 4 bases had no gene match. The CDR3 DNA reads TGCGCCAGCAGCTTGGAGGGGGCAACCAATTCACCCCTCCACTTT. Residues: CASSLEGATNSPLHF. Looking up the rest from reference TRBV5-1 and TRBJ1-6 gives the full variable domain: KAGVTQTPRYLIKTRGQQVTLSCSPISGHRSVSWYQQTPGQGLQFLFEYFSETQRNKGNFPGRFSGRQFSNSRSEMNVSTLELGDSALYLCASSLEGATNSPLHFGNGTRLTVT.

The chain recombines TRBV7-8 with TRBJ2-7; 12 nucleotides line up with TRBD2. V shed 5 bases and J 1 base; nucleotides not matched to a gene: 27. The CDR3 has 23 amino acids. The germline V gene has CDR1 SGHVS and CDR2 FQNEAQ. CDR3 amino acids: CASSPTDWDIPGLAGKVSYEQYF. The CDR3 DNA is TGTGCCAGCAGCCCCACCGATTGGGACATCCCAGGACTAGCGGGAAAGGTTTCCTACGAGCAGTACTTC.

This clonotype showed up many times. V is TRBV7-3 and J is TRBJ1-1, with 9 bases matching TRBD1. The CDR3 is 15 residues long. Per germline, CDR1 SGHTA and CDR2 FQGTGA. The ends lost 4 bases at V and 5 bases at J; junction bases unmatched: 8. CDR3 in DNA: TGTGCCAGCAGCTGGACAGGGGACGGATCTACTGAAGCTTTCTTT. As protein: CASSWTGDGSTEAFF.

This clonotype was seen only a few times. This sequence joins TRBV7-2 and TRBJ1-3; D not resolved. In germline, CDR1 is SGHTA, CDR2 FQGNSA. The CDR3 totals 15 residues. V shed 4 bases and J shed 0 bases, with 10 bases lying between them. The CDR3 DNA is TGTGCCAGCAGCTCAGAGGGATTCTCTGGAAACACCATATATTTT. Its translation: CASSSEGFSGNTIYF.